The 18 T cell receptor beta chains given below trace back to one sample, sequenced in a study of shared clonotypes between healthy human individuals. The method was immunoSEQ multiplex PCR; TCRdb's version includes in-frame clones alone and lacks a portion of them. This repertoire shows 800,000 to 950,000 clones, 90% to 97% found once; its top ten account for under 0.3%. It was CD45RO-negative cells, positively selected for CCR7, that made up naive CD8 cells, with terminally differentiated effector memory CD45RA+ cells excluded. The sample was naive CD8+ T cells sorted from blood. These receptors were taken from a man aged 30 to 39 in good health.

About this clone itself: Other nucleotide sequences in the sample specify the same CDR3. This chain uses TRBV27 with TRBJ2-3; D is unclear. This CDR3 spans 13 amino acids. With 6 bases removed from V and 1 base from J, the gap between germline ends came to 8 bases. Germline values: CDR1 MNHEY, CDR2 SMNVEV (reference sequence). CDR3: CASSLRGTDTQYF. DNA for the CDR3: TGTGCCAGCAGCCTTCGGGGCACAGATACGCAGTATTTT.

This chain joins TRBV19 and TRBJ2-2; D might be TRBD2 (6 bases). This CDR3 spans 12 amino acids. CDR1 LNHDA and CDR2 SQIVND come from the germline V gene (reference sequence). Deletions cut 1 base from V and 10 bases from J, with 7 bases between. CDR3 DNA: TGTGCCAGTAGTATAGGGGGACTGGAGCTGTTTTTT. It is translated as CASSIGGLELFF.

The chain carries TRBV2 and TRBJ2-7, with D unclear. The V gene lost 6 bases and the J gene lost 3 bases, with 6 bases spanning the gap. The germline gives CDR1 SNHLY, CDR2 FYNNEI. CDR3 length equals 11 residues. CDR3: CASRENYEQYF. CDR3 DNA: TGTGCCAGCAGGGAAAACTACGAGCAGTACTTC.

The J gene is TRBJ2-7, the V gene TRBV6-5; a possible D gene is TRBD1 (6 bases). Trimming removed 2 bases from V and 3 bases from J, with 8 bases in between. Germline assignment: CDR1 MNHEY and CDR2 SVGAGI. The CDR3 totals 13 residues. In DNA, the CDR3 is TGTGCCAGCAGTTACGGACAGAACTACGAGCAGTACTTC. Protein product: CASSYGQNYEQYF.

The chain combines TRBV27 with TRBJ2-1, with TRBD2 matching over 14 bases. Germline V lookup: CDR1 MNHEY, CDR2 SMNVEV (reference sequence). J was trimmed by 2 bases and V by 7 bases; bases with no gene match: 13. The CDR3 runs to 19 residues. The CDR3 sequence is CASKRLGTSGRGTYNEQFF. In nucleotides, the CDR3 is TGTGCCAGCAAGCGACTCGGGACTAGCGGGAGAGGAACCTACAATGAGCAGTTCTTC.

As regards this clone: The junction departs from germline at one end; a sequencing error may be responsible. The chain couples TRBV28 to TRBJ2-7; the D is unclear. Germline CDR1 MDHEN, CDR2 SYDVKM. This CDR3 is 13 amino acids long. In DNA, the CDR3 is TGTGCCAGCAGTGTGGGCCTCTCCTCCGAGCAGTACTTC. Protein: CASSVGLSSEQYF.

The V call is TRBV19, the J call TRBJ2-1; 8 positions match TRBD2. The germline gives CDR1 LNHDA, CDR2 SQIVND (reference sequence). The J segment lost 0 bases and the V segment lost 4 bases, leaving 5 bases of the junction unmatched. The CDR3 extends over 16 amino acids. The CDR3, as DNA: TGTGCCAGTAGTAGAGCGAGCGGGAGCTCCTACAATGAGCAGTTCTTC. Protein sequence: CASSRASGSSYNEQFF. Full variable domain (outside the CDR3, taken from reference TRBV19 and TRBJ2-1): DGGITQSPKYLFRKEGQNVTLSCEQNLNHDAMYWYRQDPGQGLRLIYYSQIVNDFQKGDIAEGYSVSREKKESFPLTVTSAQKNPTAFYLCASSRASGSSYNEQFFGPGTRLTVL.

V and J are TRBV9 and TRBJ2-1; no clear D. From germline, CDR1 is SGDLS and CDR2 YYNGEE. This CDR3 is 12 amino acids long. Between the trimmed V and J ends, which lost 0 bases and 13 bases, there was a span of 11 bases. In DNA form, the CDR3 reads TGTGCCAGCAGCGTAGAAGGGTCCCCCCAGTTCTTC. This codes for CASSVEGSPQFF.

The chain's CDR3 is CASSPYKSSGNTIYF. CDR3 bases: TGTGCCAGCAGCCCTTACAAGAGCTCTGGAAACACCATATATTTT. This sequence joins TRBV9 and TRBJ1-3; D is uncertain. V was clipped by 4 bases and J by 0 bases, with 11 bases between them. Germline loops: CDR1 SGDLS, CDR2 YYNGEE. The CDR3 covers 15 residues.

The CDR3 DNA sequence: TGTGCCAGTTCCGACAGTTTCAAAGGAAACACCATATATTTT. This translates into CASSDSFKGNTIYF. The chain is built from TRBV19 and TRBJ1-3, with TRBD1 as a possible D gene (5 bases). V lost 8 bases and J 4 bases, leaving 15 bases between the germline ends. CDR3 length: 14 residues. Germline CDR1 reads LNHDA; CDR2 reads SQIVND (reference sequence).

The genes are TRBV7-3 and TRBJ2-1; 15 nucleotides line up with TRBD2. J lost 5 bases, V lost 2 bases, and 4 bases had no gene match. The CDR3 is 17 amino acids. Looked up from germline, CDR1 is SGHTA and CDR2 is FQGTGA. The CDR3 here is CASSLRTSGRADNEQFF. The CDR3 bases are TGTGCCAGCAGCTTACGGACTAGCGGGAGGGCCGACAATGAGCAGTTCTTC. The whole variable domain, filled in from reference TRBV7-3 and TRBJ2-1, reads GAGVSQTPSNKVTEKGKYVELRCDPISGHTALYWYRQSLGQGPEFLIYFQGTGAADDSGLPNDRFFAVRPEGSVSTLKIQRTERGDSAVYLCASSLRTSGRADNEQFFGPGTRLTVL.

As for this clone: Additional DNA sequences in this sample encode the identical CDR3. The chain joins TRBV28 to TRBJ2-7; no clear D. Germline loops: CDR1 MDHEN, CDR2 SYDVKM. Trimming removed 4 bases at V and 1 base at J, with 8 bases between. CDR3 length: 13 amino acids. The CDR3 DNA reads as TGTGCCAGCAGTTCAGGTGTATCCTACGAGCAGTACTTC. This gives the protein CASSSGVSYEQYF. The full variable domain, with the rest looked up from reference TRBV28 and TRBJ2-7, is DVKVTQSSRYLVKRTGEKVFLECVQDMDHENMFWYRQDPGLGLRLIYFSYDVKMKEKGDIPEGYSVSREKKERFSLILESASTNQTSMYLCASSSGVSYEQYFGPGTRLTVT.

The J gene is TRBJ2-7, the V gene TRBV5-6, with a weak D call TRBD2 (7 bases). From germline, CDR1 is SGHDT and CDR2 YYEEEE. The CDR3 is made up of 16 amino acids. V was cut by 0 bases and J by 5 bases, with 18 bases left in between. As DNA, the CDR3 is TGTGCCAGCAGCTTGGATTTTCGGGGGGCGAGGAACGAGCAGTACTTC. Protein: CASSLDFRGARNEQYF.

The chain joins TRBV5-8 to TRBJ2-7; D remains unclear. V dropped 2 bases and J dropped 2 bases, with 20 bases sitting between them. CDR1 is SGHTS and CDR2 is YDEGEE in the germline V gene. The CDR3 sequence is 17 residues long. Written as DNA, the CDR3 is TGTGCCAGCAGCTTTCGTGTTCAGATGACCGTAACCTACGAGCAGTACTTC. Translated, it gives CASSFRVQMTVTYEQYF.

The chain carries TRBV4-1 and TRBJ1-1, with 7 bases fitting TRBD1. V lost 0 bases to trimming and J lost 3 bases; unmatched junction nucleotides: 7. This CDR3 has 16 residues. Germline CDR1 is MGHRA and CDR2 is YSYEKL. CDR3 DNA: TGCGCCAGCAGCCAAGATTTTGAGGGGGCGGACACTGAAGCTTTCTTT. It is translated as CASSQDFEGADTEAFF.

The chain is built from TRBV11-2 and TRBJ2-7, with D perhaps matching TRBD1 (5 bases). The V end was cut by 5 bases, the J end by 2 bases, with 16 bases between. CDR1 SGHAT and CDR2 FQNNGV come from the germline V gene. This CDR3 contains 15 residues. The CDR3 DNA follows: TGTGCCAGCAGCATAGGGGCCACAAACGCCTACGAGCAGTACTTC. Translating it yields CASSIGATNAYEQYF. The entire variable domain, with the rest obtained from reference TRBV11-2 and TRBJ2-7, is as follows: EAGVAQSPRYKIIEKRQSVAFWCNPISGHATLYWYQQILGQGPKLLIQFQNNGVVDDSQLPKDRFSAERLKGVDSTLKIQPAKLEDSAVYLCASSIGATNAYEQYFGPGTRLTVT.

The rearrangement uses TRBV2 and TRBJ1-1; possible D gene TRBD1, 5 bases. The germline V gene has CDR1 SNHLY and CDR2 FYNNEI. V was pared by 0 bases and J by 5 bases, with 13 bases between. The CDR3 sequence is 15 residues long. DNA of the CDR3: TGTGCCAGCAGTGAAGCGTTGGGCAGGGTAACTGAAGCTTTCTTT. Protein product: CASSEALGRVTEAFF.

The CDR3 DNA is TGTGCAGCCGGGACTAGCGTTTTGGATGAGCAGTTCTTC. Amino acids: CAAGTSVLDEQFF. This sequence joins TRBV19 and TRBJ2-1; TRBD2 aligns across 10 bases. Germline-derived CDR1 and CDR2 are LNHDA and SQIVND (reference sequence). The CDR3 is made up of 13 amino acids.